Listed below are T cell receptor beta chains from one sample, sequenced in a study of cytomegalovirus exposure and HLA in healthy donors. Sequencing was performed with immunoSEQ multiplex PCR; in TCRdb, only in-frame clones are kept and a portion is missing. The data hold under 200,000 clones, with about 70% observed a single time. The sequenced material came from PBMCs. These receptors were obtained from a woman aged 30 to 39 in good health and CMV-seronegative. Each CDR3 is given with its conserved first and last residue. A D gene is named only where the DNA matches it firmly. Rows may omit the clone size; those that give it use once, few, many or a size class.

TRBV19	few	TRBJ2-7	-	TGTGCCAGTAGCACGTGGGGGGGCGGCGAGCAGTACTTC	CASSTWGGGEQYF
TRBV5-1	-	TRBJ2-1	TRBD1	TGCGCCAGCAGCTTGGTGGATGGGACAGGGCGGGATGAGCAGTTCTTC	CASSLVDGTGRDEQFF
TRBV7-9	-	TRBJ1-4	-	TGTGCCAGCAGCTCCGGACAGTTGTGGGAAAAACTGTTTTTT	CASSSGQLWEKLFF
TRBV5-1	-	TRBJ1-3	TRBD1	TGCGCCAGCAGCACAGGGGACCGCGGAAACACCATATATTTT	CASSTGDRGNTIYF
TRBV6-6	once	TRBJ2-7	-	TGTGCCAGCAGTGGCTTATCCTACGAGCAGTACTTC	CASSGLSYEQYF
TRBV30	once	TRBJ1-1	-	TGTGCCTGGAGTGTAGCAGGGCACACTGAAGCTTTCTTT	CAWSVAGHTEAFF
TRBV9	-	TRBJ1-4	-	TGTGCCAGCAGCCCTAGGGGTGGACAGCCTGAAAAACTGTTTTTT	CASSPRGGQPEKLFF
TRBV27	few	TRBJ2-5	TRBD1	TGTGCCAGCAGTTTAGGTGTCAGGGGGCTGGGGCAAGAGACCCAGTACTTC	CASSLGVRGLGQETQYF
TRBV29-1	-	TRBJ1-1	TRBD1	TGCAGCGTTGCGGACAGGGCTGAAAAATCCGAAGCTTTCTTT	CSVADRAEKSEAFF
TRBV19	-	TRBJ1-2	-	TGTGCCAGTAGCCAAGGACAGAACTATGGCTACACCTTC	CASSQGQNYGYTF
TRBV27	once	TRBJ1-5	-	TGTGCCAGCAGTTCCGGGGGGCTGCCCCAGCATTTT	CASSSGGLPQHF
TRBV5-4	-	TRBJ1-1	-	TGTGCCAGCAGCTTGGCGGCAGGGAGGTCGAACACTGAAGCTTTCTTT	CASSLAAGRSNTEAFF
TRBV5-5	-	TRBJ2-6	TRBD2	TGTGCCAGCAGCACTGCAGCCGGGACTAGTGTCTCTGGGGCCAACGTCCTGACTTTC	CASSTAAGTSVSGANVLTF
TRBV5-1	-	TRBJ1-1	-	TGCGCCAGCAGTTTCCAGCTCGGGGCTGAAGCTTTCTTT	CASSFQLGAEAFF
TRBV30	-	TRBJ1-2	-	TGTGCCTGGAGTAAAGGGGCTAACTATGGCTACACCTTC	CAWSKGANYGYTF
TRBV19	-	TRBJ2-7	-	TGTGCCAGTAGTACGGACCCAGCAGGGGTGGGAAAGTACTTC	CASSTDPAGVGKYF
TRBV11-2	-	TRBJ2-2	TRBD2	TGTGCCAGCAGCCCTAGCGGGGTCGGGGAGCTGTTTTTT	CASSPSGVGELFF
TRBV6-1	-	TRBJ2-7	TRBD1	TGTGCCAGCAGTGACCGGGACAGGGGGCCCTACGAGCAGTACTTC	CASSDRDRGPYEQYF
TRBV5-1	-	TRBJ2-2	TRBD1	TGCGCCAGCAGCTTGGGTCAGGGGGCGTCCGGGGAGCTGTTTTTT	CASSLGQGASGELFF
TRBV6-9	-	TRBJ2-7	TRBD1	TGTGCCAGCAGTCACTTTTGGGACAGGGGTTGGTACGAGCAGTACTTC	CASSHFWDRGWYEQYF
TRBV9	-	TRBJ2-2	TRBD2	TGTGCCAGCAGTGGACTAATGCCGGGAGGGACGGGTGTGGCCGGGGAGCTGTTTTTT	CASSGLMPGGTGVAGELFF
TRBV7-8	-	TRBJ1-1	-	TGTGCCAGCAGCTTCTACGGGTTGAACACTGAAGCTTTCTTT	CASSFYGLNTEAFF
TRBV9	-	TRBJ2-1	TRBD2	TGTGCCAGCCAGAAGGCGGGGGGCTCCTACAATGAGCAGTTCTTC	CASQKAGGSYNEQFF
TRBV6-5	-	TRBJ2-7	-	TGTGCCAGCAGTAGTCCTCGAAGGGGCTACGAGCAGTACTTC	CASSSPRRGYEQYF
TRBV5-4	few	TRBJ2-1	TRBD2	TGTGCCAGCAGCTGGACTAGCGGGAGGGATGAGCAGTTCTTC	CASSWTSGRDEQFF
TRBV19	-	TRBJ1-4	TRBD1	TGTGCCAGTAGAAGACCGGGACAGGGTCGCGAAAAACTGTTTTTT	CASRRPGQGREKLFF
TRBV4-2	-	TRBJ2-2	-	TGTGCCAGCAGCCAAGTATTCGGGGACACCGGGGAGCTGTTTTTT	CASSQVFGDTGELFF
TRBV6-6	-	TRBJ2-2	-	TGTGCCAGCAGCCAAACGCCGCCAGGGAACACCGGGGAGCTGTTTTTT	CASSQTPPGNTGELFF
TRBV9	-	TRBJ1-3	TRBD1	TGTGCCAGCAGCGTATTTGGACAGGGTTTGGGAGGAAACACCATATATTTT	CASSVFGQGLGGNTIYF
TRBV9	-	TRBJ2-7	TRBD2	TGTGCCAGCAGCCTCCATCTAGCGGGGGAGACCTACGAGCAGTACTTC	CASSLHLAGETYEQYF
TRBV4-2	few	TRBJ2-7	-	TGTGCCAGCAGCCCTCCCGGCGACACCTACGAGCAGTACTTC	CASSPPGDTYEQYF
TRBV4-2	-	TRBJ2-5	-	TGTGCCAGCAGCCAATCCCGAGGGGGGGCGGAAGAGACCCAGTACTTC	CASSQSRGGAEETQYF
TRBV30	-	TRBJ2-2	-	TGTGCCTGGGCCGAGATCACCGGGGAGCTGTTTTTT	CAWAEITGELFF
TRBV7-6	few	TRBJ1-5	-	TGTGCCAGCAGCCGTCGCTCAGGGTCGGGCAATCAGCCCCAGCATTTT	CASSRRSGSGNQPQHF
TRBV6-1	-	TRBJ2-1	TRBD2	TGTGCCAGCAGGGGACTAGCGGTTACGAATGAGCAGTTCTTC	CASRGLAVTNEQFF
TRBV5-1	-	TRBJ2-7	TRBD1	TGCGCCAGCAGCTGGGGGACAGGGACCTACGAGCAGTACTTC	CASSWGTGTYEQYF
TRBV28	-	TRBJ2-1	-	TGTGCCAGCAGTTCCGCTACAGAAAGCTCCTACAATGAGCAGTTCTTC	CASSSATESSYNEQFF
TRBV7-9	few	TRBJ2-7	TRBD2	TGTGCCATCTGGGTAGCTAGCGGGGAGCAGTACTTC	CAIWVASGEQYF
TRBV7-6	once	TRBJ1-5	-	TGTGCCAGCAGCCAGGGCACTTCCAACAATCAGCCCCAGCATTTT	CASSQGTSNNQPQHF
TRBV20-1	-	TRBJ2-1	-	TGCAGTGCTAGAGATCGGGGTGAGCAGTTCTTC	CSARDRGEQFF
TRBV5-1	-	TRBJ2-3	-	TGCGCCAGCAGCTTGGCCTCGGACAGAGATACGCAGTATTTT	CASSLASDRDTQYF
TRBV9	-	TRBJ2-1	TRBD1	TGTGCCAGCAGCGCGAACCCGGACAGGACGACACCCTACAATGAGCAGCTCTTC	CASSANPDRTTPYNEQLF
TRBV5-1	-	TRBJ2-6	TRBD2	TGCGCCAGCAGCTTGGCTGGACTAGCTGCGCGGTCTGGGGCCAACGTCCTGACTTTC	CASSLAGLAARSGANVLTF
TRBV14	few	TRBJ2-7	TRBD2	TGTGCCAGCAGCCAAGCGGGGGGGCTCGAGCAGTACTTC	CASSQAGGLEQYF
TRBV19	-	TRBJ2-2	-	TGTGCCAGTAGTATAATCTCCGGGGAGCTGTTTTTT	CASSIISGELFF
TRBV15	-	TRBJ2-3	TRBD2	TGTGCCACCAGCACCCATAGCGGGAGTGCAGATACGCAGTATTTT	CATSTHSGSADTQYF
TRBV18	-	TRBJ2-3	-	TGTGCCAGCTCCTCGAGCCCCCCAGATACGCAGTATTTT	CASSSSPPDTQYF
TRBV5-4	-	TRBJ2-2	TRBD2	TGTGCCAGCACCCTAGCGGCATCGAACACCGGGGAGCTGTTTTTT	CASTLAASNTGELFF
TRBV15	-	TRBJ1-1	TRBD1	TGTGCCACCAGCAGTCCCGAGACAGGGAGTGGGACTGAAGCTTTCTTT	CATSSPETGSGTEAFF
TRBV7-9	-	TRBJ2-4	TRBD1	TGTGCCAGCAGCCCAAGGGGGCTCGGTATAAACATTCAGTACTTC	CASSPRGLGINIQYF
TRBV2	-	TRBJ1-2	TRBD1	TGTGCCAGCAGGACACAGGGGACCCATGGCTACACCTTC	CASRTQGTHGYTF
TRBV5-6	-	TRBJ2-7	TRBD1	TGTGCCAGCAGCACCGGACAGGGGAGCTACGAGCAGTACTTC	CASSTGQGSYEQYF
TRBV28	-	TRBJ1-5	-	TGTGCCAGCAGTTTATTTGGGGCAGGGGATCAGCCCCAGCATTTT	CASSLFGAGDQPQHF
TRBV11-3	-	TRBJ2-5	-	TGTGCCAGCAGCCCGGGACTCCAAGAGACCCAGTACTTC	CASSPGLQETQYF